Described below is a single TCR beta chain sequence and its context. Sequencing was performed with immunoSEQ multiplex PCR; in TCRdb, only in-frame clones are kept and a portion is missing. This sample has 2 million to 2.5 million clones, with under 95% found just once. The data derive from a study of shared clonotypes between healthy human individuals. The CDR3 sequence is 14 residues long. The germline CDR1 and CDR2 sequences are SEHNR and FQNEAQ (reference sequence). The V segment lost 5 bases and the J segment 8 bases; nucleotides outside the gene matches: 11. The sequencing input was naive CD4+ T cells from PBMCs. Described subset: CD45RA+ positively selected. This TCR derives from a young man in good health. Some clones in this sample may be carry-over from other donors' samples. The V call is TRBV7-9, the J call TRBJ1-2, with TRBD1 identical over 7 bases. CDR3 residues: CASSVGTAFKGYTF. The DNA of the CDR3 is TGTGCCAGCAGCGTGGGGACAGCCTTTAAGGGCTACACCTTC.